The rows below give T cell receptor beta chains drawn from one sample of a study of blood T cell repertoires in COVID-19. The protocol was immunoSEQ multiplex PCR, while the TCRdb copy is restricted to in-frame clones and leaves out a portion. The repertoire holds about 160,000 clones, with approximately 80% as singletons. Input material: peripheral blood. The source of these receptors is a woman at least 80 years old with active or convalescent COVID-19. Each CDR3 is given with its conserved first and last residue. A D gene is named only where the DNA matches it firmly. Size tells how often a clone was seen (once, few, many) or the class of an expanded clone, and some rows leave it out.

>TRBV27|TRBD2|TRBJ2-3|17|NA
CASSPTRQRGGVDTQYF
TGTGCCAGCAGTCCGACCCGCCAGCGGGGGGGGGTAGATACGCAGTATTTT
>TRBV5-1|TRBD1|TRBJ1-3|16|NA
CASSPRDSSSGNTIYF
TGCGCCAGCAGCCCGCGGGACAGCAGCTCTGGAAACACCATATATTTT
>TRBV19|NA|TRBJ1-6|15|NA
CASTRWGRDNSPLHF
TGTGCCAGTACCCGGTGGGGCCGGGATAATTCACCCCTCCACTTT
>TRBV10-3|NA|TRBJ1-3|17|NA
CAISESRTATSGNTIYF
TGTGCCATCAGTGAGTCCCGGACAGCGACCTCTGGAAACACCATATATTTT
>TRBV4-3|TRBD2|TRBJ2-2|18|NA
CASSQGTSGGDLTGELFF
TGCGCCAGCAGCCAAGGGACTAGCGGGGGAGACCTTACCGGGGAGCTGTTTTTT
>TRBV2|NA|TRBJ1-1|15|NA
CASGASPELNTEAFF
TGTGCCAGCGGGGCCTCTCCAGAACTGAACACTGAAGCTTTCTTT
>TRBV20-1|NA|TRBJ1-1|10|NA
CSATRTEAFF
TGCAGTGCTACTAGAACTGAAGCTTTCTTT
>TRBV18|NA|TRBJ2-1|15|NA
CASSERGGDSNEQFF
TGTGCCAGCTCAGAAAGGGGGGGGGATTCGAATGAGCAGTTCTTC
>TRBV5-1|TRBD1|TRBJ1-5|15|NA
CATPGHRGLVQPQHF
TGCGCCACCCCCGGGCACAGGGGTTTAGTTCAGCCCCAGCATTTT
>TRBV9|NA|TRBJ2-7|14|once
CASSVGGSSYEQYF
TGTGCCAGCAGCGTAGGAGGCAGCTCCTACGAGCAGTACTTC